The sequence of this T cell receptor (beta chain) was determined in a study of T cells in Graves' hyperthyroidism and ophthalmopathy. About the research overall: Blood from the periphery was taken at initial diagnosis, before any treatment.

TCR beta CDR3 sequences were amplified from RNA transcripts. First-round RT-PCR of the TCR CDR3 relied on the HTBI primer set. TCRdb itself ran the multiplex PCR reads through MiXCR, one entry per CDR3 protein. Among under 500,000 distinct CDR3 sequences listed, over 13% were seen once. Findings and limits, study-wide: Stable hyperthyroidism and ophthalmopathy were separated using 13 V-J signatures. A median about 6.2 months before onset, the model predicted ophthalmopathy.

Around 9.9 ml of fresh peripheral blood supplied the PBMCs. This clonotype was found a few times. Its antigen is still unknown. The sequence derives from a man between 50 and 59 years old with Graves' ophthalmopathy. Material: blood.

Written as DNA, the CDR3 is TGTGCCAGTAACAGGGTCGCAACTAATGAAAAACTGTTTTTT. Its translation: CASNRVATNEKLFF. The chain carries TRBV28 and TRBJ1-4; possibly TRBD1 for D (6 bases). V lost 9 bases, J lost 0 bases, and 11 bases lay in between. Germline V gives CDR1 MDHEN, CDR2 SYDVKM. The CDR3 is 14 amino acids.